This entry describes one T cell receptor beta chain. Some clones are missing from TCRdb's copy, which holds only in-frame ones; the method was immunoSEQ multiplex PCR. Of about 83,000 clones listed, approximately 85% are singletons. This specimen comes from a study of OX40 agonist ivuxolimab in advanced cancers. The sequence was obtained from an adult with an advanced solid tumor such as melanoma, head and neck, liver or kidney cancer. This specimen consisted of CD4+ or CD8+ T cells sorted from blood, obtained in a trial of the OX40 agonist ivuxolimab.

As DNA, the CDR3 is TGTGCCACCAGCAGGGGAATGACAGGGGTCTATGGCTACACCTTC. As protein: CATSRGMTGVYGYTF. The J gene is TRBJ1-2, the V gene TRBV15, with 8 bases fitting TRBD1. This CDR3 is 15 amino acids long. Per germline, CDR1 LNHNV and CDR2 YYDKDF (reference sequence). The J segment lost 4 bases and the V segment lost 3 bases, leaving 7 bases of the junction unmatched.